This T cell receptor (beta chain) is drawn from a study of T cell responses to AZD1222 COVID-19 vaccine. General observations from the study: Spike-specific TCR breadth and depth went up after people got two AZD1222 doses. Repertoires in all cases were sampled only once the peak T cell response had passed. Clonal diversity may have been underestimated, and the donors were mostly white British, with more females than males.

Here immunoSEQ multiplex PCR was the method, and the copy in TCRdb shows in-frame clones only, minus some. The sample shows about 180,000 clones, 70% to 90% of them seen only once. Second doses that came at about 4 or about 12 weeks were put together. With respect to this clone: As yet, its antigen is unknown.

This sequence was found in an adult who received the AZD1222 COVID-19 vaccine. The source material was peripheral blood, sampled 28 days after the second AZD1222 dose.

CDR3 nucleotide sequence: TGTGCCAGCAGCCGAACGATGGTAGCCTACGAGCAGTACTTC. Protein sequence: CASSRTMVAYEQYF. V gene TRBV6-5 combines with J gene TRBJ2-7; D remains unclear. Germline loops: CDR1 MNHEY, CDR2 SVGAGI. The V end lost 6 bases, the J end lost 2 bases, and 14 bases lay between the germline ends. The CDR3 has 14 residues.